These 25 T cell receptor beta chains came from one sample sequenced in a study of shared clonotypes between healthy human individuals. Profiled with immunoSEQ multiplex PCR; TCRdb holds only in-frame clones, not every one. The sample has roughly 1,100,000 clones; about 74% are singletons. Sequencing was done on a sample of memory CD4+ T cells sorted from blood. Subset meaning: CD45RA-negative fraction. The receptor set was obtained from a man aged 18-30 years in good health.

Comment on this clone: The same CDR3 arises from other DNA sequences in this sample as well. This sequence joins TRBV18 and TRBJ1-3; D is ambiguous. This CDR3 contains 14 residues. Looked up from germline, CDR1 is KGHSH and CDR2 is LQKENI. Trimming cost V 0 bases and J 4 bases, with 7 bases left between them. CDR3 amino acids: CASSPPAGGNTIYF. As DNA, the CDR3 is TGTGCCAGCTCACCACCAGCCGGAGGAAACACCATATATTTT.

The chain has TRBV5-1 and TRBJ2-3; D gene ambiguous. The CDR3 extends over 14 amino acids. V was shortened by 4 bases and J by 4 bases, with 13 bases between the two germline ends. CDR1 is SGHRS, CDR2 YFSETQ, per germline. The CDR3 here is CASSTRTESDTQYF. In nucleotides, the CDR3 is TGCGCCAGCAGCACCCGGACGGAATCAGATACGCAGTATTTT.

The V call is TRBV10-2, the J call TRBJ2-7; 8 bases line up with TRBD2. CDR1 is WSHSY and CDR2 is SAAADI in the germline V gene. With 0 bases clipped from V and 4 bases from J, the junction kept 14 bases outside the gene matches. The CDR3 has 18 residues. CDR3 DNA sequence: TGCGCCAGCAGTGAGTCCACCCTAGGGAGCGGGAGTATGTACGAGCAGTACTTC. Its translation: CASSESTLGSGSMYEQYF.

This chain joins TRBV15 and TRBJ1-1, with D maybe TRBD1 (6 bases). This CDR3 is built from 18 residues. Trimming removed 0 bases at V and 5 bases at J, with 22 bases between. CDR1 is LNHNV, CDR2 YYDKDF, per germline (reference sequence). The CDR3 spells CATSRDLLGGNRGTEAFF. CDR3 nucleotides: TGTGCCACCAGCAGAGATCTCTTGGGGGGCAACCGGGGAACTGAAGCTTTCTTT.

The V gene is TRBV19, the J gene TRBJ1-2, with a tentative D call TRBD1 (5 bases). The CDR3 extends over 13 amino acids. Germline lookup yields CDR1 LNHDA and CDR2 SQIVND (reference sequence). Trimming removed 4 bases at V and 2 bases at J, with 8 bases between. CDR3 sequence: CASSTRQNYGYTF. In DNA, the CDR3 is TGTGCCAGTAGTACACGACAGAACTATGGCTACACCTTC.

The V call is TRBV18, the J call TRBJ2-2; D may correspond to TRBD1 or TRBD2 (5 bases each). V dropped 0 bases and J dropped 7 bases, with 18 bases sitting between them. The CDR3 loop spans 17 amino acids. Germline loops: CDR1 KGHSH, CDR2 LQKENI. CDR3 bases: TGTGCCAGCTCACCACCGTTGGGGACGCGAGCTAACGGGGAGCTGTTTTTT. Its translation: CASSPPLGTRANGELFF.

V usage is TRBV11-2 and J usage is TRBJ2-7; D is unclear. The CDR3 runs to 13 residues. Trimming took 1 base from V and 5 from J, leaving 9 bases between them. Germline V gene sequence: CDR1 SGHAT, CDR2 FQNNGV. DNA for the CDR3: TGTGCCAGCAGCTTAGGTGCTGTCGACGAGCAGTACTTC. As protein: CASSLGAVDEQYF.

The rearrangement joins TRBV19 to TRBJ1-6; D not certain. V was cut by 5 bases and J by 8 bases, with 13 bases left in between. The length of the CDR3 is 14 residues. Germline V CDR1 and CDR2: LNHDA, SQIVND (reference sequence). The CDR3 sequence is CASSSGLEDSPLHF. CDR3 nucleotide sequence: TGTGCCAGTAGTTCCGGGCTGGAGGATTCACCCCTCCACTTT.

The chain combines TRBV18 with TRBJ1-5, with D possibly matching TRBD1 (5 bases). V was shortened by 5 bases and J by 3 bases, with 11 bases between the two germline ends. This CDR3 region has 14 residues. The germline V gene has CDR1 KGHSH and CDR2 LQKENI. The CDR3 loop is CASSSQGLNQPQHF. In nucleotides, the CDR3 is TGTGCCAGCTCATCCCAGGGCCTCAATCAGCCCCAGCATTTT.

The chain links TRBV11-2 to TRBJ1-2; no firm D call. CDR3 length: 15 amino acids. Germline lookup yields CDR1 SGHAT and CDR2 FQNNGV. V was clipped by 3 bases and J by 4 bases, with 15 bases between them. CDR3 sequence reads: CASSLGNGISYGYTF. CDR3 nucleotide sequence: TGTGCCAGCAGCTTGGGTAATGGGATCAGCTATGGCTACACCTTC.

With regard to this clone: This same CDR3 is encoded by further DNA sequences in the sample. This rearrangement joins TRBV10-3 to TRBJ2-3, with D possibly being TRBD2 (6 bases). The CDR3 totals 16 residues. The germline CDR1 and CDR2 sequences are ENHRY and SYGVKD. Trimming took off 0 bases at V and 0 bases at J, with 10 bases between the two ends. The CDR3 coding sequence is TGTGCCATCAGTGAGTCAGGAGGGGTTAGCACAGATACGCAGTATTTT. This translates into CAISESGGVSTDTQYF.

The count of this clone is one. Distinct nucleotide sequences in the sample also encode this CDR3. This sequence joins TRBV28 and TRBJ1-2, with 12 bases aligning to TRBD1. CDR3 size: 14 residues. CDR1 and CDR2 (germline): MDHEN, SYDVKM. The trim removed 9 bases at V and 4 bases at J, leaving 6 bases unmatched. CDR3: CASTGQGAVYGYTF. Here the CDR3 DNA reads TGTGCCAGTACGGGACAGGGGGCAGTCTATGGCTACACCTTC.

This clone showed up just once. This chain joins TRBV10-1 and TRBJ2-3; possibly TRBD1 for D (6 bases). The germline CDR1 and CDR2 sequences are WNHNN and SYGVQD (reference sequence). V was clipped by 4 bases and J by 0 bases, with 8 bases between them. The CDR3 covers 14 residues. This CDR3 is CASSVGQSTDTQYF. CDR3 coding DNA: TGCGCCAGCAGTGTTGGACAGAGCACAGATACGCAGTATTTT.

Note on this clone: Other nucleotide sequences in the sample specify the same CDR3. The gene calls are TRBV5-4 and TRBJ2-3; D may be TRBD2 (6 bases). Trimming removed 2 bases from V and 1 base from J, with 8 bases in between. Germline CDR1 reads SGHNT; CDR2 reads YYREEE (reference sequence). The CDR3 is 14 amino acids. The CDR3 coding sequence is TGTGCCAGCAGCTTCCCGGGGGGCACAGATACGCAGTATTTT. As protein: CASSFPGGTDTQYF.

On this clone: A single base is all that separates this from a far larger clone, so a read error is likely. This chain joins TRBV28 and TRBJ1-2; possibly TRBD1 for D (5 bases). The CDR3 is 14 amino acids. Between the trimmed V and J ends, which lost 6 bases and 4 bases, there was a span of 15 bases. From germline, CDR1 is MDHEN and CDR2 SYDVKM. The CDR3 region is CASRAGRGFYGYTF. The CDR3 DNA sequence: TGTGCCAGCAGAGCGGGACGGGGGTTCTATGGCTACACCTTC.

The V call is TRBV5-1, the J call TRBJ2-3; D is unresolved. The V end lost 2 bases, the J end lost 3 bases, and 7 bases lay between the germline ends. The CDR3 totals 13 residues. Germline V lookup: CDR1 SGHRS, CDR2 YFSETQ. The CDR3, as DNA: TGCGCCAGCAGCTTTAAGGGTACAGATACGCAGTATTTT. Protein sequence: CASSFKGTDTQYF.

The chain is built from TRBV5-5 and TRBJ1-2; 7 bases line up with TRBD1. Trimming cost V 4 bases and J 8 bases; bases outside gene matches: 11. CDR1 and CDR2 from the germline V gene are SGHKS and YYEKEE (reference sequence). The CDR3 has 14 amino acids. As DNA, the CDR3 is TGTGCCAGCAGCCTTCTGGACAGGACTATGGGCTACACCTTC. Its translation: CASSLLDRTMGYTF.

This chain links TRBV9 with TRBJ2-3, with D perhaps matching TRBD1 or TRBD2 (5 bases each). Trimming pared 0 bases from V and 0 bases from J, leaving 11 bases between. Germline values: CDR1 SGDLS, CDR2 YYNGEE. The CDR3 runs 16 residues. The CDR3 coding sequence is TGTGCCAGCAGCGTAGAAGAGGGGTCGAGCACAGATACGCAGTATTTT. It specifies CASSVEEGSSTDTQYF. The full variable domain, completed using reference TRBV9 and TRBJ2-3, is DSGVTQTPKHLITATGQRVTLRCSPRSGDLSVYWYQQSLDQGLQFLIQYYNGEERAKGNILERFSAQQFPDLHSELNLSSLELGDSALYFCASSVEEGSSTDTQYFGPGTRLTVL.

V and J are TRBV12-5 and TRBJ2-2; possible D gene TRBD1, 6 bases. CDR1 LGHNT and CDR2 FRNRAP come from the germline V gene. CDR3 length equals 14 residues. V shed 5 bases and J shed 1 base, with 8 bases lying between them. The CDR3 DNA follows: TGTGCTAGTGGTAAGGACAGGAACACCGGGGAGCTGTTTTTT. Residues: CASGKDRNTGELFF.

This clone appeared a few times. The sample carries other DNA sequences with the same CDR3. This chain joins TRBV5-4 and TRBJ2-7; D remains unclear. This CDR3 has 14 residues. Germline V lookup: CDR1 SGHNT, CDR2 YYREEE (reference sequence). The V gene lost 0 bases and the J gene lost 2 bases, with 9 bases spanning the gap. The CDR3 sequence is CASSLGLPAYEQYF. The CDR3 nucleotides are TGTGCCAGCAGCTTGGGACTGCCCGCCTACGAGCAGTACTTC. Together with reference TRBV5-4 and TRBJ2-7, the CDR3 gives the full variable domain: ETGVTQSPTHLIKTRGQQVTLRCSSQSGHNTVSWYQQALGQGPQFIFQYYREEENGRGNFPPRFSGLQFPNYSSELNVNALELDDSALYLCASSLGLPAYEQYFGPGTRLTVT.

This chain connects TRBV5-4 to TRBJ1-1, with D uncertain. The CDR3 extends over 14 amino acids. V was pared by 1 base and J by 0 bases, with 7 bases between. Per germline, CDR1 SGHNT and CDR2 YYREEE (reference sequence). In nucleotides, the CDR3 is TGTGCCAGCAGCTTGCAGGCAGTGAACACTGAAGCTTTCTTT. Translated, it gives CASSLQAVNTEAFF. Supplemented by reference TRBV5-4 and TRBJ1-1, the full variable domain reads ETGVTQSPTHLIKTRGQQVTLRCSSQSGHNTVSWYQQALGQGPQFIFQYYREEENGRGNFPPRFSGLQFPNYSSELNVNALELDDSALYLCASSLQAVNTEAFFGQGTRLTVV.

The chain joins TRBV9 to TRBJ2-1, with 7 bases identical to TRBD2. CDR3 length: 17 residues. The germline CDR1 and CDR2 sequences are SGDLS and YYNGEE. J gave up 4 bases and V 0 bases, and 10 bases lay outside the gene matches. The CDR3 coding sequence is TGTGCCAGCAGCGTAGCTACGGGGGTAGCGGGTTACAATGAGCAGTTCTTC. Its protein is CASSVATGVAGYNEQFF.

This sequence joins TRBV9 and TRBJ2-3; D is perhaps TRBD1 or TRBD2 (5 bases each). The CDR3 totals 16 residues. Trimming shortened V by 4 bases and J by 4 bases, and 19 bases separated the two germline ends. The germline CDR1 and CDR2 sequences are SGDLS and YYNGEE. The CDR3 region is CASSPDPSGRADTQYF. DNA of the CDR3: TGTGCCAGCAGCCCCGATCCCAGCGGCAGGGCAGATACGCAGTATTTT. The full variable domain, in which reference TRBV9 and TRBJ2-3 provide the parts outside the CDR3, is DSGVTQTPKHLITATGQRVTLRCSPRSGDLSVYWYQQSLDQGLQFLIQYYNGEERAKGNILERFSAQQFPDLHSELNLSSLELGDSALYFCASSPDPSGRADTQYFGPGTRLTVL.

The chain has TRBV5-1 and TRBJ1-1; D is uncertain. Germline CDR1 reads SGHRS; CDR2 reads YFSETQ. The V end was cut by 2 bases, the J end by 3 bases, with 11 bases between. The CDR3 is made up of 14 amino acids. The chain's CDR3 is CASSLTDWDTEAFF. The CDR3 DNA sequence: TGCGCCAGCAGCTTAACTGATTGGGACACTGAAGCTTTCTTT.

This rearrangement joins TRBV4-3 to TRBJ2-5; D call uncertain. The V end was cut by 4 bases, the J end by 1 base, with 13 bases between. The CDR3 consists of 15 residues. CDR1 is LGHNA, CDR2 YSLEER, per germline. This CDR3 reads CASSLSGSSQETQYF. The DNA for the CDR3 is TGCGCCAGCAGCCTAAGTGGCAGTTCCCAAGAGACCCAGTACTTC.